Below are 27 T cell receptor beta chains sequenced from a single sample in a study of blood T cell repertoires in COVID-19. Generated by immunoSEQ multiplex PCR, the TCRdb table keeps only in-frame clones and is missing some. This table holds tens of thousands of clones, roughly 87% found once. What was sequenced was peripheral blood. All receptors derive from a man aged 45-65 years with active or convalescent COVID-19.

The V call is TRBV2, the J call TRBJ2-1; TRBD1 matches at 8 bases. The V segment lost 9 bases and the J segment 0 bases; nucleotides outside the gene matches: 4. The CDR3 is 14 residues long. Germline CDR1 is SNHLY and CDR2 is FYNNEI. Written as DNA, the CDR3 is TGTGCCAGACGAGGACAGGGCTCCTACAATGAGCAGTTCTTC. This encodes CARRGQGSYNEQFF.

The CDR3 nucleotides are TGTGCCAGCAGTCGCTCAGGGTCCTGGGGTGAAAAACTGTTTTTT. Translation: CASSRSGSWGEKLFF. This sequence joins TRBV25-1 and TRBJ1-4, with D possibly TRBD1 on 5 matching bases. Between the trimmed V and J ends, which lost 5 bases and 7 bases, there was a span of 17 bases. The germline gives CDR1 MGHDK, CDR2 SYGVNS. This CDR3 contains 15 residues.

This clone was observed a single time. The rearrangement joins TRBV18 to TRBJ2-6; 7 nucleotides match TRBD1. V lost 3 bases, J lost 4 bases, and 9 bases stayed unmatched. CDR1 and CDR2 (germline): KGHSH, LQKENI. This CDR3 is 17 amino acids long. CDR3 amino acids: CASSPITGVSGANVLTF. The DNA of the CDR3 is TGTGCCAGCTCACCGATAACAGGGGTTTCGGGGGCCAACGTCCTGACTTTC. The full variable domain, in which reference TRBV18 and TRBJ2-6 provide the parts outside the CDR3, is NAGVMQNPRHLVRRRGQEARLRCSPMKGHSHVYWYRQLPEEGLKFMVYLQKENIIDESGMPKERFSAEFPKEGPSILRIQQVVRGDSAAYFCASSPITGVSGANVLTFGAGSRLTVL.

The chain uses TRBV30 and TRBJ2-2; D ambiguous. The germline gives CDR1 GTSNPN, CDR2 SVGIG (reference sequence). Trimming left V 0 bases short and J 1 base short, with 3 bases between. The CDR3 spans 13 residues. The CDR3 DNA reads TGTGCCTGGAGTGTTCTGAACACCGGGGAGCTGTTTTTT. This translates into CAWSVLNTGELFF.

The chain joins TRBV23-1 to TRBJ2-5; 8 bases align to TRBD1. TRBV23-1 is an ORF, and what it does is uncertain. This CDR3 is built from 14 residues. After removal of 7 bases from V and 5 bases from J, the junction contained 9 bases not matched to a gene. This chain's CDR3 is CASTTLRGQETQYF. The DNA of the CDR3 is TGCGCCAGCACCACACTCAGGGGGCAGGAGACCCAGTACTTC.

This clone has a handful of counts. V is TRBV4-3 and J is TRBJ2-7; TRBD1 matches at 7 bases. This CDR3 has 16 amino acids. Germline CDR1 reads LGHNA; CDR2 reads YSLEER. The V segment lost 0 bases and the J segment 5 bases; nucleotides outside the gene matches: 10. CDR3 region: CASSQDRRGGTHEQYF. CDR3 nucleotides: TGCGCCAGCAGCCAAGATCGGAGAGGGGGCACGCACGAGCAGTACTTC.

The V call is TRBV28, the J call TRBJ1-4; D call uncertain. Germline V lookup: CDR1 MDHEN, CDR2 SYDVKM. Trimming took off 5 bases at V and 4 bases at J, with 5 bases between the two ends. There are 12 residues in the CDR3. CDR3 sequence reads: CASSPFNEKLFF. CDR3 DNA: TGTGCCAGCAGTCCCTTTAATGAAAAACTGTTTTTT.

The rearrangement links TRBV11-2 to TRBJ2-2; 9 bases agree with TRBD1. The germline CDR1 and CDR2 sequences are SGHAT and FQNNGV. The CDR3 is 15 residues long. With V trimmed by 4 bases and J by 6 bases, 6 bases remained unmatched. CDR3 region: CASSSGQGSSGELFF. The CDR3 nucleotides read TGTGCCAGCAGCTCAGGACAGGGGTCCTCCGGGGAGCTGTTTTTT.

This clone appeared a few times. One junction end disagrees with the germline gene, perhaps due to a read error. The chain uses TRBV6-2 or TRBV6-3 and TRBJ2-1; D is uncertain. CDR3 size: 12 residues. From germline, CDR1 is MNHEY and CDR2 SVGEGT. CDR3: CASSYPNGSPLF. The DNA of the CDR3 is TGTGCCAGCAGTTACCCGAACGGTAGTCCGCTCTTC.

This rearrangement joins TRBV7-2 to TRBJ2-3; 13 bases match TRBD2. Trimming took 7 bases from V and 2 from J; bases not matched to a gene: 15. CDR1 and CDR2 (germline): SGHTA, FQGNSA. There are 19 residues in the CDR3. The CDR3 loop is CASTQAGLAGVPHTDTQYF. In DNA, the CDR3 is TGTGCCAGCACTCAAGCTGGACTAGCGGGAGTTCCCCACACAGATACGCAGTATTTT.

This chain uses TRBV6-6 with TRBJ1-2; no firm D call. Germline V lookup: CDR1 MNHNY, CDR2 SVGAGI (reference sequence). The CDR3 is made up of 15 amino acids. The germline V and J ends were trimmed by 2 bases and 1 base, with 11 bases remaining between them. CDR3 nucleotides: TGTGCCAGCAGTTACCAGCAACGGGTTAACTATGGCTACACCTTC. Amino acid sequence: CASSYQQRVNYGYTF.

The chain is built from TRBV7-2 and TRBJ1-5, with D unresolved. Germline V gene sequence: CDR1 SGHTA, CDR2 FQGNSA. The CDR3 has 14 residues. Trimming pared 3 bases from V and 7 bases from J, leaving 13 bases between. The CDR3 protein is CASSFSGIGQPQHF. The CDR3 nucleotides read TGTGCCAGCAGCTTCTCGGGGATCGGCCAGCCCCAGCATTTT.

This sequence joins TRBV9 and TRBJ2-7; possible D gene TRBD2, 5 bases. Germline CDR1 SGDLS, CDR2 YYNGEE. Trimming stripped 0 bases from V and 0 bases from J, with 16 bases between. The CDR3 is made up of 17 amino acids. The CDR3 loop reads CASSVAERTDFSYEQYF. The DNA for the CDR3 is TGTGCCAGCAGCGTAGCGGAACGGACGGACTTCTCCTACGAGCAGTACTTC.

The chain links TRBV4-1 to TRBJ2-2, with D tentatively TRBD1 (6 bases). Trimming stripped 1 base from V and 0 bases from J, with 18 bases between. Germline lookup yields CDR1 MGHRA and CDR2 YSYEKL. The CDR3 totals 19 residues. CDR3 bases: TGCGCCAGCAGCCAAGTACAGGGTAGTAGTGAGGCGAACACCGGGGAGCTGTTTTTT. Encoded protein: CASSQVQGSSEANTGELFF.

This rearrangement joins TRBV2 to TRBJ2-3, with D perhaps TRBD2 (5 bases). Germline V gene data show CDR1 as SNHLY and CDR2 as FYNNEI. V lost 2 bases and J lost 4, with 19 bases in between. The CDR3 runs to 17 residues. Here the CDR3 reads CASSEFPSSTAADTQYF. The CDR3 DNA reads TGTGCCAGCAGTGAATTTCCCTCTAGCACCGCCGCAGATACGCAGTATTTT. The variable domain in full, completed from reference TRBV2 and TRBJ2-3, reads EPEVTQTPSHQVTQMGQEVILRCVPISNHLYFYWYRQILGQKVEFLVSFYNNEISEKSEIFDDQFSVERPDGSNFTLKIRSTKLEDSAMYFCASSEFPSSTAADTQYFGPGTRLTVL.

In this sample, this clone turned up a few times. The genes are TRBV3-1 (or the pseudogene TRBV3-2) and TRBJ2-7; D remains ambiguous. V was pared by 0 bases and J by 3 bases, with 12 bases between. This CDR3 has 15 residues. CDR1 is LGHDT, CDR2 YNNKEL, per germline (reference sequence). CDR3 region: CASSQDWRPLYEQYF. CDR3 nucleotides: TGTGCCAGCAGCCAAGACTGGAGACCCCTCTACGAGCAGTACTTC.

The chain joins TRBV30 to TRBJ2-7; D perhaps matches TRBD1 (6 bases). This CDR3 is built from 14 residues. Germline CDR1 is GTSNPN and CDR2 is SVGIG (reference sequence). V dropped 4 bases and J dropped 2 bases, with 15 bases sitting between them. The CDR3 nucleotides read TGTGCCTGGACCCCCGGACAGCTTACCTACGAGCAGTACTTC. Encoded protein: CAWTPGQLTYEQYF.

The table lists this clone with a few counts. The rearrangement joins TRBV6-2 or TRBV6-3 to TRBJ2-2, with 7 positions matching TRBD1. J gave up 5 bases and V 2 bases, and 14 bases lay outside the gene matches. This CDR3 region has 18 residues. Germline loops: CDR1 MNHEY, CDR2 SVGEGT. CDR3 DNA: TGTGCCAGCAGTTACAGACAGGGCCTCGGGATCCTTACCGGGGAGCTGTTTTTT. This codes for CASSYRQGLGILTGELFF.

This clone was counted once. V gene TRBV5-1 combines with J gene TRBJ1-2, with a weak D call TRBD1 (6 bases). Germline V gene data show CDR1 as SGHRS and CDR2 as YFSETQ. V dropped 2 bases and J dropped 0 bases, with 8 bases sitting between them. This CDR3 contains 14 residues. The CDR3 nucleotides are TGCGCCAGCAGCTTCGGGACAACTAACTATGGCTACACCTTC. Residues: CASSFGTTNYGYTF.

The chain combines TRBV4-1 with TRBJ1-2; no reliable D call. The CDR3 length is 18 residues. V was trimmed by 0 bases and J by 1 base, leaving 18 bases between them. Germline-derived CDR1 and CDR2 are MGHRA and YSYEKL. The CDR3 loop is CASSQEPPGGSGNYGYTF. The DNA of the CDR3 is TGCGCCAGCAGCCAAGAGCCCCCAGGAGGGTCTGGTAACTATGGCTACACCTTC.

CDR3 DNA: TGCGCCAGCAGCCCCCCAGGGTCCTACGAGCAGTACTTC. It is translated as CASSPPGSYEQYF. This chain joins TRBV5-1 and TRBJ2-7; D is perhaps TRBD1 (5 bases). The length of the CDR3 is 13 residues. Germline V lookup: CDR1 SGHRS, CDR2 YFSETQ. V lost 4 bases and J lost 1, with 9 bases in between.

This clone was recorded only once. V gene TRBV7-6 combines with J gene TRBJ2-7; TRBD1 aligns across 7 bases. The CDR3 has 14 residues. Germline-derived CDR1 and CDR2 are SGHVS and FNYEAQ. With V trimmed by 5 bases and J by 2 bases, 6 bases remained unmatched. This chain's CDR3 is CASSPRQGPYEQYF. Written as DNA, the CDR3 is TGTGCCAGCAGCCCACGACAGGGACCCTACGAGCAGTACTTC.

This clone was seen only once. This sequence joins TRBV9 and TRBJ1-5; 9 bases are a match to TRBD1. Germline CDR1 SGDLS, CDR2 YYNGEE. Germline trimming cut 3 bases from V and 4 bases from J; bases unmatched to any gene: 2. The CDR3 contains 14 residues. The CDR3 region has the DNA TGTGCCAGCAGCGCGGGACAGGGAAATCAGCCCCAGCATTTT. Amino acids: CASSAGQGNQPQHF.

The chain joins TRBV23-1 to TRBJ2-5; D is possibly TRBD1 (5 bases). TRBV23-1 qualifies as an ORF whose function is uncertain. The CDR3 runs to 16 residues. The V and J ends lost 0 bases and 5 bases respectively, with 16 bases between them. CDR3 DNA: TGCGCCAGCAGTCAATCGCAGGGCCGGGTTGCGGAGACCCAGTACTTC. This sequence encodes CASSQSQGRVAETQYF.

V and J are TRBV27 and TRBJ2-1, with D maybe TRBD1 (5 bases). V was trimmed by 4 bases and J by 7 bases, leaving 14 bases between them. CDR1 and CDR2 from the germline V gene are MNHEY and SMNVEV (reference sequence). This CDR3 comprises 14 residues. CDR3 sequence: CASSSPDRFNEQFF. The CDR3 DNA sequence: TGTGCCAGCAGTTCCCCCGACAGATTTAATGAGCAGTTCTTC.

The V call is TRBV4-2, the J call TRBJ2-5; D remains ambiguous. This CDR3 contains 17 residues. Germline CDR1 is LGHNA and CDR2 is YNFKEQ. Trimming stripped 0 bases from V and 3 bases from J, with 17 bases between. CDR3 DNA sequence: TGTGCCAGCAGCCAAGATAGTGTTGGGCAGTTCAAAGAGACCCAGTACTTC. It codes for CASSQDSVGQFKETQYF.

The CDR3 here is CASSHVGQGNSYEQYF. Here the CDR3 DNA reads TGCGCCAGCAGCCACGTGGGACAGGGGAATTCCTACGAGCAGTACTTC. The genes are TRBV4-1 and TRBJ2-7, with 10 positions matching TRBD1. CDR3 length equals 16 residues. The ends lost 3 bases at V and 1 base at J; junction bases unmatched: 6. Per germline, CDR1 MGHRA and CDR2 YSYEKL.